Below, 21 T cell receptor beta chains from the same sample are listed, as sequenced in a study of T cells after yellow fever vaccination. TCRdb processed the 5' RACE reads anew with MiXCR; each CDR3 protein has one entry. The sample has about 320,000 distinct CDR3 sequences, around 11% seen once. The sequences come from CD4+ T cells sorted from PBMCs, collected 45 days after the yellow fever booster vaccination. The receptors shown here come from a man between 18 and 29 years old who received the YFV17D yellow fever vaccine.

This clonotype showed up just a few times. The chain is built from TRBV5-1 and TRBJ1-2; 9 bases line up with TRBD1. Trimming at V came to 4 bases and at J to 5 bases, leaving 6 bases not matched to a gene. There are 14 residues in the CDR3. Germline loops: CDR1 SGHRS, CDR2 YFSETQ. CDR3: CASSHGQGSYGYTF. DNA for the CDR3: TGCGCCAGCAGCCACGGACAGGGGAGTTATGGCTACACCTTC.

This clonotype came up a few times. The V call is TRBV18, the J call TRBJ2-7; no firm D call. Germline CDR1 KGHSH, CDR2 LQKENI. The ends were cut back, 2 bases at V and 1 base at J, with 12 bases in the middle. This CDR3 comprises 15 residues. The CDR3 spells CASSPSWKGSYEQYF. DNA for the CDR3: TGTGCCAGCTCACCATCGTGGAAGGGTTCCTACGAGCAGTACTTC.

The J gene is TRBJ2-1, the V gene TRBV11-3; D is unclear. V lost 4 bases, J lost 4 bases, and 5 bases lay in between. The CDR3 length is 12 residues. The germline V gene encodes CDR1 SGHNT and CDR2 YENEEA. CDR3 in amino acids: CASSSKYNEQFF. CDR3 bases: TGTGCCAGCAGCTCCAAGTACAATGAGCAGTTCTTC.

This clonotype showed up many times. The rearrangement joins TRBV20-1 to TRBJ2-4; 9 positions agree with TRBD1. The ends lost 1 base at V and 7 bases at J; junction bases unmatched: 8. The CDR3 runs to 15 residues. Germline lookup yields CDR1 DFQATT and CDR2 SNEGSKA (reference sequence). CDR3 coding DNA: TGCAGTGCTAGAGGGCCGGGACAGGGCTTTAACATTCAGTACTTC. Protein sequence: CSARGPGQGFNIQYF.

The chain carries TRBV20-1 and TRBJ1-4; D might be TRBD1 (6 bases). Germline assignment: CDR1 DFQATT and CDR2 SNEGSKA (reference sequence). The CDR3 runs to 12 residues. V dropped 2 bases and J dropped 13 bases, with 14 bases sitting between them. In DNA form, the CDR3 reads TGCAGTGCTAGACCTGAGGGGGACTCACTGTTTTTT. Its protein product is CSARPEGDSLFF.

This clonotype has more than one count but fewer than ten. This chain uses TRBV25-1 with TRBJ1-4; D is unresolved. V was clipped by 7 bases and J by 0 bases, with 15 bases between them. Germline lookup yields CDR1 MGHDK and CDR2 SYGVNS. CDR3 size: 16 residues. The DNA for the CDR3 is TGTGCCAGCACCTCCCTCCCTGGAGCAACTAATGAAAAACTGTTTTTT. This codes for CASTSLPGATNEKLFF.

The chain recombines TRBV5-1 with TRBJ2-7, with TRBD1 matching 8 bases. The CDR3 extends over 15 amino acids. V shed 0 bases, J shed 3 bases, and the junction held 5 bases outside the gene matches. Germline V gene data show CDR1 as SGHRS and CDR2 as YFSETQ. The CDR3 DNA reads TGCGCCAGCAGCTTGGGTCAGGGGGCTAACTACGAGCAGTACGTC. Amino acids: CASSLGQGANYEQYV.

V and J are TRBV6-5 and TRBJ1-2; D is uncertain. The germline V and J ends were trimmed by 0 bases and 0 bases, with 5 bases remaining between them. Germline V gene data show CDR1 as MNHEY and CDR2 as SVGAGI. The CDR3 has 14 residues. CDR3 protein: CASSYSTANYGYTF. DNA for the CDR3: TGTGCCAGCAGTTACTCCACCGCTAACTATGGCTACACCTTC.

A few counts support this clonotype. The DNA for the CDR3 is TGTGCCAGCAGTCCCAGCGGGGGGGCGGGAGGCACAGATACGCAGTATTTT. Translated, it gives CASSPSGGAGGTDTQYF. The rearrangement joins TRBV7-2 to TRBJ2-3; 10 bases match TRBD2. After removal of 6 bases from V and 1 base from J, the junction contained 10 bases not matched to a gene. The germline gives CDR1 SGHTA, CDR2 FQGNSA. This CDR3 comprises 17 residues.

This sequence joins TRBV5-1 and TRBJ2-2; D uncertain. The V end was cut by 0 bases, the J end by 3 bases, with 18 bases between. From germline, CDR1 is SGHRS and CDR2 YFSETQ. The length of the CDR3 is 18 residues. CDR3 residues: CASSLARASRSDTGELFF. DNA for the CDR3: TGCGCCAGCAGCTTGGCACGGGCCAGCAGGAGTGACACCGGGGAGCTGTTTTTT.

This clonotype turned up a few times. The chain combines TRBV20-1 with TRBJ1-2; D is unresolved. Germline CDR1 and CDR2: DFQATT and SNEGSKA (reference sequence). The CDR3 has 14 amino acids. V lost 1 base and J lost 7, with 16 bases in between. The CDR3 nucleotides are TGCAGTGCTAGAGTTATGGTTTTGGCTCGTGGCTACACCTTC. Translating it yields CSARVMVLARGYTF.

This clonotype has only a few counts. The chain has TRBV4-3 and TRBJ2-3; D is ambiguous. The V end was cut by 0 bases, the J end by 2 bases, with 12 bases between. Germline CDR1 is LGHNA and CDR2 is YSLEER. This CDR3 has 16 residues. CDR3 sequence (DNA): TGCGCCAGCAGCCAAGATTATCACTTAGACACAGATACGCAGTATTTT. It codes for CASSQDYHLDTDTQYF.

The chain recombines TRBV28 with TRBJ2-5; the match to TRBD1 covers 8 bases. The CDR3 length is 14 residues. The V gene end was trimmed by 5 bases and the J gene end by 6 bases; junction bases not matched to a gene: 8. Germline CDR1 MDHEN, CDR2 SYDVKM. Here the CDR3 reads CASSRTGNLQTQYF. CDR3 DNA sequence: TGTGCCAGCAGTAGGACAGGGAATCTACAGACCCAGTACTTC. Drawing the rest from reference TRBV28 and TRBJ2-5, the complete variable domain is DVKVTQSSRYLVKRTGEKVFLECVQDMDHENMFWYRQDPGLGLRLIYFSYDVKMKEKGDIPEGYSVSREKKERFSLILESASTNQTSMYLCASSRTGNLQTQYFGPGTRLLVL.

At least ten counts were recorded for this clonotype. The chain employs TRBV7-2 and TRBJ2-7; D is perhaps TRBD1 (6 bases). The CDR3 spans 12 residues. Deletions cut 3 bases from V and 6 bases from J, with 9 bases between. Germline CDR1 SGHTA, CDR2 FQGNSA. In DNA, the CDR3 is TGTGCCAGCAGCTTCAGGGGCGGCGAGCAGTACTTC. Translation gives CASSFRGGEQYF.

This clonotype appeared a few times. V and J are TRBV28 and TRBJ1-2; D remains ambiguous. Looked up from germline, CDR1 is MDHEN and CDR2 is SYDVKM. The CDR3 has 12 amino acids. V was shortened by 7 bases and J by 4 bases, with 10 bases between the two germline ends. The CDR3 DNA reads TGTGCCAGCACCCCGGACCGCTATGGCTACACCTTC. Protein product: CASTPDRYGYTF.

The V gene is TRBV20-1, the J gene TRBJ2-5; 7 bases agree with TRBD2. The CDR3 is made up of 15 amino acids. Per germline, CDR1 DFQATT and CDR2 SNEGSKA (reference sequence). The V segment lost 0 bases and the J segment 4 bases; nucleotides outside the gene matches: 8. The CDR3 nucleotides are TGCAGTGCTAGAGAGGCAAGCGGGGTGGTAGAGACCCAGTACTTC. This sequence encodes CSAREASGVVETQYF.

The rearrangement joins TRBV2 to TRBJ1-6, with D uncertain. The germline CDR1 and CDR2 sequences are SNHLY and FYNNEI. The length of the CDR3 is 16 residues. V was shortened by 5 bases and J by 6 bases, with 17 bases between the two germline ends. In DNA, the CDR3 is TGTGCCAGCAGTAAATCCGGGTCGGGCCGTAATTCACCCCTCCACTTT. As protein: CASSKSGSGRNSPLHF.

This clonotype was recorded once. One base away lies a much larger clone, so this may be a sequencing read error. This rearrangement joins TRBV29-1 to TRBJ1-1; TRBD1 is a possible D gene (6 bases). There are 14 residues in the CDR3. Trimming cost V 3 bases and J 6 bases, with 17 bases left between them. Germline assignment: CDR1 SQVTM and CDR2 ANQGSEA. The DNA of the CDR3 is TGCAGCGTTGACCCACAGGGAGATTATTCTGAAGCTTTCTTT. It encodes CSVDPQGDYSEAFF.

This clonotype turned up a few times. The V and J genes are TRBV4-3 and TRBJ2-7; 7 positions match TRBD1. The CDR3 is made up of 15 amino acids. The germline V gene encodes CDR1 LGHNA and CDR2 YSLEER. V dropped 3 bases and J dropped 0; count of bases not matched to a gene: 5. In nucleotides, the CDR3 is TGCGCCAGCAGCCAGCAGACAGGGCGCTCCTACGAGCAGTACTTC. Its translation: CASSQQTGRSYEQYF.

This clonotype has a handful of counts. The chain links TRBV20-1 to TRBJ1-6, with D hard to call. CDR3 length equals 12 residues. Germline V lookup: CDR1 DFQATT, CDR2 SNEGSKA (reference sequence). Trimming took off 5 bases at V and 9 bases at J, with 11 bases between the two ends. The CDR3 here is CSAPPPRSPLHF. In nucleotides, the CDR3 is TGCAGTGCTCCCCCCCCTCGTTCACCCCTCCACTTT.

The rearrangement links TRBV6-2 or TRBV6-3 to TRBJ2-7, with D tentatively TRBD1 (5 bases). The CDR3 runs to 15 residues. The germline gives CDR1 MNHEY, CDR2 SVGEGT. Between the trimmed V and J ends, which lost 2 bases and 9 bases, there was a span of 20 bases. As DNA, the CDR3 is TGTGCCAGCAGTTACCCGGACACTGGTCGTCGCGGGCAGTACGTC. Amino acids: CASSYPDTGRRGQYV.